Shown below are 11 T cell receptor beta chains from a single sample sequenced in a study of T cell repertoires in cytomegalovirus infection. From the reads, TCRdb called clonotypes with MiXCR, one entry per CDR3 protein. This sample yields roughly 250,000 distinct CDR3 sequences, of which roughly an eighth are seen a single time; under 2% belongs to the top ten. Material: PBMCs. The receptors were gathered from a human donor in good health (CMV status not recorded). Some clones in this sample may be carry-over from other donors' samples.

The gene calls are TRBV20-1 and TRBJ1-2; no reliable D call. Germline lookup yields CDR1 DFQATT and CDR2 SNEGSKA (reference sequence). CDR3 length equals 13 residues. Trimming took off 6 bases at V and 8 bases at J, with 19 bases between the two ends. Here the CDR3 DNA reads TGCAGTGCCATTGGCGAACCCCGGGAGGGCTACACCTTC. This gives the protein CSAIGEPREGYTF.

At least ten counts were recorded for this clonotype. The chain combines TRBV25-1 with TRBJ1-6; maybe TRBD1 (5 bases). Trimming cost V 2 bases and J 6 bases, with 8 bases left between them. This CDR3 spans 14 amino acids. CDR1 and CDR2 (germline): MGHDK, SYGVNS. The CDR3 region has the DNA TGTGCCAGCAGTGAACAGGGTTTTAATTCACCCCTCCACTTT. This translates into CASSEQGFNSPLHF.

This clonotype has a count of ten or more. The rearrangement links TRBV24-1 to TRBJ2-3; D is possibly TRBD1 or TRBD2 (5 bases each). The germline V and J ends were trimmed by 3 bases and 5 bases, with 14 bases remaining between them. The CDR3 spans 15 residues. Germline V gene sequence: CDR1 KGHDR, CDR2 SFDVKD. DNA for the CDR3: TGTGCCACCAGTGATCCTGGGGGTAACGGAGATACGCAGTATTTT. It codes for CATSDPGGNGDTQYF.

V is TRBV30 and J is TRBJ2-4; D tentatively reads TRBD1 or TRBD2 (5 bases each). V was cut by 2 bases and J by 8 bases, with 13 bases left in between. Germline CDR1 reads GTSNPN; CDR2 reads SVGIG (reference sequence). The CDR3 contains 13 residues. The CDR3 protein is CAWSPDRGDIQYF. The CDR3 DNA follows: TGTGCCTGGAGTCCCGACCGAGGGGACATTCAGTACTTC.

This clonotype was seen ten or more times. The chain recombines TRBV19 with TRBJ1-5; weak D call: TRBD1 (6 bases). Looked up from germline, CDR1 is LNHDA and CDR2 is SQIVND (reference sequence). The CDR3 covers 15 residues. Deletions cut 7 bases from V and 5 bases from J, with 18 bases between. CDR3 loop: CASNRGRGRDQPQHF. In DNA, the CDR3 is TGTGCCAGTAATAGGGGCAGGGGCAGGGATCAGCCCCAGCATTTT.

This clonotype was seen a few times. The chain employs TRBV29-1 and TRBJ2-5; tentatively, D is TRBD1 or TRBD2 (5 bases each). Germline CDR1 reads SQVTM; CDR2 reads ANQGSEA. The CDR3 is 13 amino acids. The CDR3 sequence: CSAPRGGQETQYF. The CDR3 bases are TGCAGTGCCCCTCGTGGGGGCCAAGAGACCCAGTACTTC.

Concerning this clonotype: This may be a read error, as it is one base from a much larger clone. Written as DNA, the CDR3 is TGTGCCAGCACCCGGGACAGGGCCTACGAGCAGTACTTC. Amino acids: CASTRDRAYEQYF. The V and J genes are TRBV2 and TRBJ2-7, with TRBD1 matching over 9 bases. Germline CDR1 reads SNHLY; CDR2 reads FYNNEI. The CDR3 spans 13 residues. With 7 bases clipped from V and 2 bases from J, the junction kept 3 bases outside the gene matches.

This clonotype was detected ten times or more. J is TRBJ1-1 and V is TRBV7-8, with D maybe TRBD1 (5 bases). This CDR3 is built from 15 residues. Trimming cost V 2 bases and J 5 bases, with 15 bases left between them. The germline gives CDR1 SGHVS, CDR2 FQNEAQ. CDR3: CASSLLGGDLTEAFF. The DNA of the CDR3 is TGTGCCAGCAGCTTATTGGGGGGGGACCTGACTGAAGCTTTCTTT.

The sample holds many counts of this clonotype. The CDR3 region has the DNA TGCGCCAGCAGCCAAGACCCGGGACAGGGGACTGAAGCTTTCTTT. Translated, it gives CASSQDPGQGTEAFF. The J gene is TRBJ1-1, the V gene TRBV4-3, with TRBD1 matching 10 bases. CDR1 is LGHNA and CDR2 is YSLEER in the germline V gene. V was pared by 0 bases and J by 5 bases, with 3 bases of the junction left unmatched. This CDR3 contains 15 residues.

This clonotype came up once. This chain joins TRBV7-9 and TRBJ2-7; 7 nucleotides line up with TRBD2. CDR3 length: 15 residues. CDR1 SEHNR and CDR2 FQNEAQ come from the germline V gene (reference sequence). After removal of 5 bases from V and 2 bases from J, the junction contained 9 bases not matched to a gene. The CDR3 nucleotides read TGTGCCAGCAGCCCCGGGAGCGGGGCCACCTACGAGCAGTACTTC. Its translation is CASSPGSGATYEQYF.

This clonotype was observed many times. The chain joins TRBV7-2 to TRBJ2-3; no clear D gene. The CDR3 loop spans 15 amino acids. V lost 2 bases and J lost 0, with 9 bases in between. The V gene's germline CDR1 is SGHTA and CDR2 FQGNSA. For the CDR3, the DNA is TGTGCCAGCAGCTTAAGTCCCCTGAGCACAGATACGCAGTATTTT. This translates into CASSLSPLSTDTQYF.